The next 24 T cell receptor beta chains were all read from a single sample in a study of blood T cells in healthy people across ages. A second about 7 to 12 cycle PCR used barcoded and J-beta primers. TCRdb re-derived calls from the 5' RACE reads in MiXCR, one entry per CDR3 protein. The table shows some 1.7 million distinct CDR3 sequences, with approximately 28% occurring only once. The source material was blood. The origin of the receptors is a woman aged 25 to 45 in good health.

This clonotype was counted a few times. The rearrangement joins TRBV11-2 to TRBJ2-5; D remains ambiguous. Trimming cost V 0 bases and J 6 bases, with 14 bases left between them. CDR1 is SGHAT and CDR2 is FQNNGV in the germline V gene. The CDR3 is 15 residues long. The CDR3 is CASSLDLSVLKTQYF. The CDR3 coding sequence is TGTGCCAGCAGCTTAGATCTAAGTGTCCTGAAGACCCAGTACTTC.

This clonotype was counted a few times. V usage is TRBV7-2 and J usage is TRBJ2-2; D is undetermined. CDR3 size: 13 residues. The germline V gene has CDR1 SGHTA and CDR2 FQGNSA. Trimming took off 10 bases at V and 5 bases at J, with 14 bases between the two ends. The CDR3 sequence: CATRPALTGELFF. As DNA, the CDR3 is TGTGCCACCAGGCCGGCGCTGACCGGGGAGCTGTTTTTT.

V and J are TRBV6-1 and TRBJ1-2, with a weak D call TRBD1 (5 bases). Germline lookup yields CDR1 MNHNS and CDR2 SASEGT. Trimming took 6 bases from V and 5 from J, leaving 13 bases between them. The CDR3 extends over 13 amino acids. The CDR3 here is CASSGTAFYGYTF. CDR3 sequence (DNA): TGTGCCAGCAGCGGGACCGCGTTTTATGGCTACACCTTC.

This chain joins TRBV20-1 and TRBJ1-5, with a possible D match to TRBD1 (5 bases). Germline V lookup: CDR1 DFQATT, CDR2 SNEGSKA (reference sequence). The CDR3 is made up of 15 amino acids. V was shortened by 0 bases and J by 3 bases, with 12 bases between the two germline ends. CDR3 bases: TGCAGTGCTAGAGAGGTCGGGGACTTCAATCAGCCCCAGCATTTT. This translates into CSAREVGDFNQPQHF.

Only a few counts were recorded for this clonotype. Here the CDR3 reads CASSFGRDIYGYTF. Written as DNA, the CDR3 is TGTGCCAGCAGTTTTGGTCGGGACATCTATGGCTACACCTTC. The V call is TRBV12-3 or TRBV12-4, the J call TRBJ1-2, with D possibly TRBD1 on 6 matching bases. V was pared by 3 bases and J by 4 bases, with 12 bases between. CDR3 length: 14 amino acids.

This clonotype has just a few counts. The chain joins TRBV5-6 to TRBJ2-5; D uncertain. CDR1 and CDR2 (germline): SGHDT, YYEEEE. The CDR3 is made up of 11 amino acids. Trimming cost V 2 bases and J 10 bases, with 9 bases left between them. The CDR3 loop reads CASSFRFDQYF. Written as DNA, the CDR3 is TGTGCCAGCAGCTTCCGGTTCGACCAGTACTTC. Using reference TRBV5-6 and TRBJ2-5 for the parts outside the CDR3, the full variable domain is DAGVTQSPTHLIKTRGQQVTLRCSPKSGHDTVSWYQQALGQGPQFIFQYYEEEERQRGNFPDRFSGHQFPNYSSELNVNALLLGDSALYLCASSFRFDQYFGPGTRLLVL.

Many counts were recorded for this clonotype. J is TRBJ1-2 and V is TRBV12-3 or TRBV12-4, with TRBD1 as a possible D gene (6 bases). This CDR3 region has 13 residues. Trimming cost V 7 bases and J 8 bases, with 17 bases left between them. The CDR3 DNA follows: TGTGCCAGCACCCGAGGGGGGGCCCGGGGCTACACCTTC. It encodes CASTRGGARGYTF.

This clonotype came up once. The chain is built from TRBV27 and TRBJ2-3; 8 nucleotides match TRBD1. V shed 6 bases, J shed 5 bases, and the junction held 7 bases outside the gene matches. The CDR3 runs 14 residues. The germline CDR1 and CDR2 sequences are MNHEY and SMNVEV (reference sequence). For the CDR3, the DNA is TGTGCCAGCAGCCGGACAGGGCATGGAGATACGCAGTATTTT. Translating it yields CASSRTGHGDTQYF.

This clonotype was recorded many times. The chain uses TRBV29-1 and TRBJ2-1; D is perhaps TRBD2 (5 bases). Trimming took off 6 bases at V and 5 bases at J, with 17 bases between the two ends. This CDR3 has 14 residues. The germline V gene encodes CDR1 SQVTM and CDR2 ANQGSEA. The CDR3 loop is CSVAGVWVHNEQFF. For the CDR3, the DNA is TGCAGCGTCGCCGGGGTCTGGGTTCACAATGAGCAGTTCTTC.

Concerning this clonotype itself: The germline gene is not matched at one end of the junction; a read error may be the cause. The chain links TRBV7-3 to TRBJ2-7; 7 bases match TRBD2. Germline V gene sequence: CDR1 SGHTA, CDR2 FQGTGA. The CDR3 is made up of 18 amino acids. Written as DNA, the CDR3 is TGCGCCAGCGGCTTATCCCCCTTGGGAAGCGGGGCGCAGGGCGAGCAGTACTTC. Its translation: CASGLSPLGSGAQGEQYF. The variable domain in full, with the rest retrieved from reference TRBV7-3 and TRBJ2-7, is GAGVSQTPSNKVTEKGKYVELRCDPISGHTALYWYRQSLGQGPEFLIYFQGTGAADDSGLPNDRFFAVRPEGSVSTLKIQRTERGDSAVYLCASGLSPLGSGAQGEQYFGPGTRLTVT.

At least ten counts were recorded for this clonotype. The gene calls are TRBV18 and TRBJ2-7, with TRBD2 matching 7 bases. Germline values: CDR1 KGHSH, CDR2 LQKENI. CDR3 length: 14 residues. The V and J ends lost 3 bases and 3 bases, in that order; junction bases with no gene match: 5. The DNA for the CDR3 is TGTGCCAGCTCACCGGGGGGGGTGGACTACGAGCAGTACTTC. Amino acids: CASSPGGVDYEQYF.

The rearrangement uses TRBV12-3 or TRBV12-4 and TRBJ2-4; 14 nucleotides agree with TRBD2. The J call may not be correct, given that the DNA end is closer to TRBJ2-7. CDR3 size: 15 residues. The chain's CDR3 is CASTTSGRAGTEQYF. CDR3 in DNA: TGTGCCAGCACGACTAGCGGGAGGGCCGGCACCGAGCAGTACTTC.

The genes are TRBV15 and TRBJ1-1; a weak D match, TRBD1 (5 bases). Germline V gene lookup returns CDR1 LNHNV and CDR2 YYDKDF (reference sequence). CDR3 length equals 12 residues. Trimming removed 3 bases at V and 8 bases at J, with 10 bases between. CDR3 loop: CATSSDRPEAFF. The DNA for the CDR3 is TGTGCCACCAGCAGCGACAGACCAGAAGCTTTCTTT.

The rearrangement joins TRBV28 to TRBJ2-1; 11 bases match TRBD1. Germline V gene lookup returns CDR1 MDHEN and CDR2 SYDVKM. V lost 6 bases to trimming and J lost 9 bases; unmatched junction nucleotides: 7. This CDR3 is 14 amino acids long. The CDR3 spells CASSTGTGGIEQFF. CDR3 nucleotides: TGTGCCAGCAGCACCGGGACAGGGGGTATTGAGCAGTTCTTC. Drawing the rest from reference TRBV28 and TRBJ2-1, the complete variable domain is DVKVTQSSRYLVKRTGEKVFLECVQDMDHENMFWYRQDPGLGLRLIYFSYDVKMKEKGDIPEGYSVSREKKERFSLILESASTNQTSMYLCASSTGTGGIEQFFGPGTRLTVL.

This clonotype has just a few counts. This chain links TRBV6-5 with TRBJ1-6; D may be TRBD1 (6 bases). V dropped 6 bases and J dropped 10 bases, with 13 bases sitting between them. CDR3 length: 13 amino acids. In germline, CDR1 is MNHEY, CDR2 SVGAGI. The CDR3, as DNA: TGTGCCAGCAGAGAAACAGGGAACTCACCCCTCCACTTT. Amino acids: CASRETGNSPLHF.

This clonotype occurred a few times. CDR3 loop: CASRLTPQETQYF. The CDR3 DNA is TGTGCCAGCAGGCTGACTCCACAAGAGACCCAGTACTTC. This chain joins TRBV12-3 or TRBV12-4 and TRBJ2-5, with D uncertain. This CDR3 comprises 13 residues. V lost 6 bases and J 2 bases, leaving 10 bases between the germline ends.

The V and J genes are TRBV5-1 and TRBJ1-2; D possibly corresponds to TRBD1 (6 bases). This CDR3 contains 14 residues. In germline, CDR1 is SGHRS, CDR2 YFSETQ. Deletions cut 5 bases from V and 3 bases from J, with 14 bases between. CDR3 residues: CASSLPGGDYGYTF. The CDR3 nucleotides read TGCGCCAGCAGTCTTCCCGGGGGCGACTATGGCTACACCTTC.

This clonotype was detected only a few times. One end of the junction varies from germline; a read error may be responsible. The J gene is TRBJ2-5, the V gene TRBV5-4; D might be TRBD1 (6 bases). The CDR3 sequence is 16 residues long. Germline V lookup: CDR1 SGHNT, CDR2 YYREEE (reference sequence). For the CDR3, the DNA is TGTGCCAGCAGCCGGGCAGGGGCCGTGCGGCAAGATACCCAGTACTTC. Translated: CASSRAGAVRQDTQYF.

This clonotype was seen a few times. J is TRBJ2-2 and V is TRBV24-1; D gene ambiguous. Germline CDR1 is KGHDR and CDR2 is SFDVKD. The CDR3 extends over 11 amino acids. V was cut by 7 bases and J by 1 base, with 0 bases left in between. The DNA of the CDR3 is TGTGCCACCAGGAACACCGGGGAGCTGTTTTTT. It translates to CATRNTGELFF.

Notes on this clonotype: A much more abundant neighbour one base away suggests this may be a read error. The chain employs TRBV12-3 or TRBV12-4 and TRBJ2-7, with D tentatively TRBD2 (5 bases). The CDR3 contains 14 residues. Trimming removed 8 bases at V and 3 bases at J, with 17 bases between. In DNA, the CDR3 is TGTGCCAGCGGCGCGGGCGACTCCTTCTACGAGCAGTACTTC. Translated, it gives CASGAGDSFYEQYF.

This clonotype was observed a few times. The chain combines TRBV4-3 with TRBJ1-3, with TRBD1 matching 8 bases. V dropped 2 bases and J dropped 2; count of bases not matched to a gene: 2. Per the germline V gene, CDR1 is LGHNA and CDR2 is YSLEER. This CDR3 is 15 amino acids long. CDR3 protein: CASSQTTGAGNTIYF. CDR3 nucleotides: TGCGCCAGCAGCCAAACGACAGGGGCTGGAAACACCATATATTTT.

This clonotype was observed at least ten times. The chain employs TRBV7-8 and TRBJ2-7; D may be TRBD2 (6 bases). Germline CDR1 is SGHVS and CDR2 is FQNEAQ. Trimming took off 4 bases at V and 4 bases at J, with 11 bases between the two ends. The CDR3 runs to 13 residues. The CDR3 protein is CASSSGTLYEQYF. In DNA, the CDR3 is TGTGCCAGCAGCTCTGGGACTTTGTACGAGCAGTACTTC.

V gene TRBV6-2 or TRBV6-3 combines with J gene TRBJ1-1; the D is unclear. The length of the CDR3 is 14 residues. Deletions cut 6 bases from V and 3 bases from J, with 14 bases between. Germline CDR1 reads MNHEY; CDR2 reads SVGEGT. CDR3 bases: TGTGCCAGCAGCAGTAGGGCGCGGCACACTGAAGCTTTCTTT. Translated, it gives CASSSRARHTEAFF.

The sample holds a few counts of this clonotype. The rearrangement links TRBV4-1 to TRBJ2-1; D not resolved. The ends were cut back, 1 base at V and 5 bases at J, with 12 bases in the middle. This CDR3 spans 15 amino acids. The germline V gene encodes CDR1 MGHRA and CDR2 YSYEKL. This CDR3 reads CASSQGESANNEQFF. The CDR3 DNA reads TGCGCCAGCAGCCAAGGCGAATCAGCAAACAATGAGCAGTTCTTC.